The rows below give T cell receptor beta chains drawn from one sample of a study of T cell responses to AZD1222 COVID-19 vaccine. Some clones are missing from TCRdb's copy, which holds only in-frame ones; the method was immunoSEQ multiplex PCR. Here the sample spans approximately 200,000 clones, over 85% being singletons. The sequenced sample was peripheral blood, obtained 28 days after the second AZD1222 dose. These receptors all stem from an adult who received the AZD1222 COVID-19 vaccine. CDR3s leave out the opening cysteine and the closing phenylalanine or tryptophan.

TRBJ2-1	TRBV6-5	ASRPGTDNEQF
TRBJ2-7	TRBV11-2	ASSSPGHLVYEQY
TRBJ1-5	TRBV5-1	ASSLYGLAHQPQH
TRBJ2-1	TRBV14	ASSQGPDRTGQFYNEQF
TRBJ1-5	TRBV3-1/TRBV3-2	ASSQRQGPVSQH
TRBJ2-6	TRBV5-4	ASSLDSGSGANVLT
TRBJ2-2	TRBV14	ASSQVLGTGGYTGELF
TRBJ2-7	TRBV9	ASSVGVAGGYEQY
TRBJ1-3	TRBV5-5	ASSFRFPGNTIY
TRBJ1-5	TRBV7-6	ASSLGGVGQPQH
TRBJ2-7	TRBV12-3/TRBV12-4	ASSLNTDEQY
TRBJ1-2	TRBV19	ASSMIDRPHYGYT
TRBJ1-4	TRBV5-1	ASGGDMGEKLF
TRBJ1-6	TRBV27	ASSLAGNGRGPLH
TRBJ2-2	TRBV27	ASNARFDTGELF
TRBJ2-2	TRBV18	ASPGTGNTGELF
TRBJ2-7	TRBV20-1	SAQGSGEQY
TRBJ2-2	TRBV24-1	ATRDRSSGELF
TRBJ1-2	TRBV19	ASSLTLNYGYT
TRBJ2-5	TRBV10-1	ASSESGQGPLVGSQETQY
TRBJ1-1	TRBV11-2	ASSLDLKQGAF
TRBJ1-2	TRBV4-1	ASSQDPTGVNYGYT
TRBJ1-5	TRBV4-1	ASSQEGQGYQPQH
TRBJ1-6	TRBV4-1	ASNGQGSSSPLH
TRBJ2-7	TRBV7-2	ASSPDFGEQY
TRBJ1-2	TRBV6-6	ASSLSAAPSLFGSEGYT
TRBJ1-1	TRBV2	ASSELGGAGNTEAF
TRBJ1-1	TRBV7-9	ASGRTGRGVNTEAF
TRBJ2-3	TRBV5-4	ASSLFGGADTQY
TRBJ2-2	TRBV14	ASSHKYNANTGELF
TRBJ2-1	TRBV10-3	AISGGTNEQF
TRBJ1-3	TRBV18	ASSPNGSGNTIY
TRBJ1-2	TRBV4-1	ASSQPTGAPRDYGYT
TRBJ1-5	TRBV2	ASSARTGGANQPQH
TRBJ1-6	TRBV5-4	ASSLFMGADNSPLH
TRBJ2-7	TRBV13	ASSSYSSSYEQY
TRBJ1-1	TRBV24-1	ATSDSAGQEAF
TRBJ1-6	TRBV5-4	ASSPDSDSPLH
TRBJ1-5	TRBV6-5	ASSYKAGRGPQH
TRBJ2-1	TRBV28	ASGYNEQF
TRBJ2-2	TRBV7-2	ASSLVGPGQGVYTGELF
TRBJ1-5	TRBV7-3	AMPATGVEQPQH
TRBJ1-3	TRBV3-1/TRBV3-2	ASSPLGGSGNTIY
TRBJ1-2	TRBV11-2	ASSLARRDNQRGGYT
TRBJ2-2	TRBV5-1	ASSSRSANTGELF
TRBJ2-1	TRBV7-9	ASSLVNNEQF
TRBJ1-1	TRBV15	ATSKDREVTEAF
TRBJ1-4	TRBV5-5	ASSKGQPYNEKLF
TRBJ1-6	TRBV28	ASSHPKLYADHNSPLH
TRBJ1-2	TRBV10-3	AISDSQGHGYT
TRBJ1-1	TRBV5-6	ASSYRTLLMNTEAF
TRBJ1-1	TRBV11-1	ASSARATEAF
TRBJ1-5	TRBV11-2	ASRRRQGVWNQPQH
TRBJ2-7	TRBV14	ASSRTGRFYEQY
TRBJ2-6	TRBV5-1	ASVDSSGANVLT